This T cell receptor (beta chain) was recovered during a study of a mutant IDH1 vaccine in newly diagnosed glioma. Study information: The study gave patients eight vaccinations in weeks 1, 3, 5, 7, 11, 15, 19, 23. General study findings and limits: It was just under 95% of patients that developed vaccine-induced immune responses.

Specified time point: week 23, last vaccination. It was 300 ug of mutant IDH1 20-mer peptide that made up each vaccine dose, given with topical imiquimod. On this clone itself: Its antigen is undetermined.

V was pared by 1 base and J by 3 bases, with 6 bases between. The CDR3 spans 13 residues. Germline CDR1 and CDR2: SGHDN and FVKESK. The data were produced by immunoSEQ multiplex PCR, yet TCRdb's version contains in-frame clones alone and is incomplete. The sample has over 25,000 clones, around nine tenths seen once. The chain recombines TRBV14 with TRBJ1-2; no reliable D call. This TCR came from a man in his forties with glioma. The sequenced sample was PBMCs, obtained from a glioma patient whose treatment included an IDH1 peptide vaccine. CDR3 in DNA: TGTGCCAGCAGCCAAGGTAGCTACTATGGCTACACCTTC. It encodes CASSQGSYYGYTF.